This TCR beta chain was identified in a study of blood T cells in healthy people across ages. With a J-beta primer mix and a sample-barcoded 5' primer, a second PCR ran about 7 to 12 cycles. One entry per CDR3 protein, called by TCRdb with MiXCR from the 5' RACE reads. The repertoire holds just under 900,000 distinct CDR3 sequences, with about 28% as singletons. The CDR3 extends over 16 amino acids. Looked up from germline, CDR1 is SGHAT and CDR2 is FQNNGV. J was trimmed by 1 base and V by 3 bases; bases with no gene match: 7. This clonotype originated in a woman at least 80 years old in good health. The sequencing sample was made of blood. The chain combines TRBV11-2 with TRBJ2-3; 7 bases map to TRBD2. CDR3 nucleotides: TGTGCCAGCAGCTTCTTAGCGGGCGTGGGCACAGATACGCAGTATTTT. Its translation: CASSFLAGVGTDTQYF.